This T cell receptor (beta chain) was identified in a study of shared clonotypes between healthy human individuals. Genomic DNA (from each subset) was split evenly across several immunoSEQ plates. Replicate sorted-subset PCRs were loaded with about 0.2 ug DNA, about 31,000 T cell genomes. Sequenced by immunoSEQ multiplex PCR; TCRdb stores in-frame clones only, minus some. The sample includes some 1.1 million clones, 60% to 80% of them seen just once. The germline gives CDR1 SGHTA, CDR2 FQGNSA. Trimming took off 1 base at V and 2 bases at J, with 9 bases between the two ends. The CDR3 is made up of 14 amino acids. There were no recent acute infections or vaccinations among the donors, who were healthy HIV-negative adults.

Material: memory CD4+ T cells from PBMCs. Subset described: CD45RA-negative fraction. The receptor was derived from a young man in good health. Some clones in this sample may be carry-over from other donors' samples. The V and J genes are TRBV7-2 and TRBJ2-7, with D tentatively TRBD1 or TRBD2 (5 bases each). CDR3 DNA sequence: TGTGCCAGCAGCTTAGTGGGGGTCCCCTACGAGCAGTACTTC. It specifies CASSLVGVPYEQYF.